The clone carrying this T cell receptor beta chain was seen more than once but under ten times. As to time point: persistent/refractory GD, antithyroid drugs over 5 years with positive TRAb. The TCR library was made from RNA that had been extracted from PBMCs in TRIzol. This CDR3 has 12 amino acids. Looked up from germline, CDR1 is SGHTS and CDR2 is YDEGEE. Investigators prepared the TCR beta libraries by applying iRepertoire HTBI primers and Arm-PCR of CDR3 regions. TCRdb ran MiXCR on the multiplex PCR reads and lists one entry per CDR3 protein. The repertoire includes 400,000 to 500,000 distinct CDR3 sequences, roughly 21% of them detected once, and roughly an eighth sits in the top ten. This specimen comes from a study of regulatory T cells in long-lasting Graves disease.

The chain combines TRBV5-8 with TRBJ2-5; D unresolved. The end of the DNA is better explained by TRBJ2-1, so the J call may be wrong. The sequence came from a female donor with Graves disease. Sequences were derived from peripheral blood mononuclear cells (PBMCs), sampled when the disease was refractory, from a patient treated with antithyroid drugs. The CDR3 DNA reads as TGTGCCAGCAGCTTTACATACAATGAGCAGTTCTTC. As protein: CASSFTYNEQFF.